This passage covers 9 T cell receptor beta chains from one sample sequenced in a study of T cell clones after liver transplantation. Libraries were prepared by immunoSEQ multiplex PCR; TCRdb keeps only in-frame clonotypes and omits some of them. The sample contains about 45,000 clones, just over 85% of which appear only once. The source was CD4+ T cells from blood, collected 24 months after liver transplant. These receptors all come from a human patient who received a liver transplant. Some T cells may be provided by the graft donor.

V usage is TRBV28 and J usage is TRBJ2-1; 7 bases are shared with TRBD2. The CDR3 contains 16 residues. V shed 4 bases and J 2 bases; nucleotides not matched to a gene: 8. The germline V gene has CDR1 MDHEN and CDR2 SYDVKM. The CDR3 here is CASSSQAGPTYNEQFF. CDR3 coding DNA: TGTGCCAGCAGTTCACAAGCGGGACCTACCTACAATGAGCAGTTCTTC.

The chain is built from TRBV9 and TRBJ1-1; 7 bases are shared with TRBD1. CDR3 size: 15 residues. Germline loops: CDR1 SGDLS, CDR2 YYNGEE. V gave up 0 bases and J gave up 6 bases; unmatched junction bases: 8. CDR3 loop: CASSVGETGLSEAFF. The CDR3 region has the DNA TGTGCCAGCAGCGTAGGTGAGACAGGGCTCTCTGAAGCTTTCTTT.

The rearrangement links TRBV7-2 to TRBJ1-6; D is unresolved. Trimming took 4 bases from V and 10 from J, leaving 14 bases between them. CDR1 is SGHTA, CDR2 FQGNSA, per germline. The length of the CDR3 is 14 residues. Written as DNA, the CDR3 is TGTGCCAGCAGCTCTCTAGGAGGTGGATCACCCCTCCACTTT. This sequence encodes CASSSLGGGSPLHF.

This clone was picked up a small number of times. The chain couples TRBV18 to TRBJ2-3; D not certain. Per the germline V gene, CDR1 is KGHSH and CDR2 is LQKENI. V shed 4 bases and J shed 2 bases, with 10 bases lying between them. The CDR3 is 14 amino acids. The CDR3 nucleotides are TGTGCCAGCTCACAACCGGGCTCCACAGATACGCAGTATTTT. Its protein is CASSQPGSTDTQYF.

The rearrangement links TRBV7-2 to TRBJ1-4, with 8 bases lining up with TRBD1. Germline CDR1 and CDR2: SGHTA and FQGNSA. This CDR3 is built from 15 residues. V trimming: 4 bases; J trimming: 2 bases; junction bases outside the gene matches: 3. The CDR3 DNA reads as TGTGCCAGCAGCTCCCGACAGGGGACTAATGAAAAACTGTTTTTT. It codes for CASSSRQGTNEKLFF.

The rearrangement links TRBV7-9 to TRBJ2-3; D not resolved. Germline CDR1 SEHNR, CDR2 FQNEAQ (reference sequence). This CDR3 region has 14 residues. V was shortened by 1 base and J by 2 bases, with 7 bases between the two germline ends. The CDR3 sequence: CASSLGGITDTQYF. The CDR3 bases are TGTGCCAGCAGCTTAGGTGGGATCACAGATACGCAGTATTTT.

V usage is TRBV5-1 and J usage is TRBJ2-5; D not resolved. V was clipped by 1 base and J by 4 bases, with 8 bases between them. The germline CDR1 and CDR2 sequences are SGHRS and YFSETQ. This CDR3 region has 13 residues. The CDR3 nucleotides are TGCGCCAGCAGCTTGTACGGGTCAGAGACCCAGTACTTC. As protein: CASSLYGSETQYF.

This chain connects TRBV6-1 to TRBJ2-6, with 7 bases that match TRBD1. V lost 6 bases to trimming and J lost 4 bases; unmatched junction nucleotides: 6. The germline V gene has CDR1 MNHNS and CDR2 SASEGT. The CDR3 contains 15 residues. The chain's CDR3 is CASRQGMAGANVLTF. In nucleotides, the CDR3 is TGTGCCAGCAGACAGGGGATGGCGGGGGCCAACGTCCTGACTTTC.

The rearrangement links TRBV6-5 to TRBJ1-5; a weak D match, TRBD1 (5 bases). This CDR3 has 14 residues. Germline V gene sequence: CDR1 MNHEY, CDR2 SVGAGI. The V end was cut by 6 bases, the J end by 6 bases, with 15 bases between. In DNA, the CDR3 is TGTGCCAGCAGGCCCCGCCAGGGAGGTCAGCCCCAGCATTTT. Its protein product is CASRPRQGGQPQHF.